Presented here are 14 T cell receptor beta chains from one specimen sequenced in a study of regulatory T cells in long-lasting Graves disease. HTBI primers from iRepertoire and Arm-PCR of CDR3 regions yielded the TCR beta libraries. TCRdb ran MiXCR on the multiplex PCR reads and lists one entry per CDR3 protein. The sample lists roughly 560,000 distinct CDR3 sequences; roughly 15% were seen once. Time point indicated: newly diagnosed GD, antithyroid drugs for less than 3 months. PBMCs provided the RNA from which the TCR library was made. These sequences were also reported in another study, on T cells in Graves' hyperthyroidism and ophthalmopathy.

Sequenced material: peripheral blood mononuclear cells (PBMCs), taken at new diagnosis, from a patient treated with antithyroid drugs. These receptors were obtained from a woman aged 35 to 59 with Graves disease.

On this clonotype itself: Given a much more abundant clone one base away, this may be a read error. The gene calls are TRBV6-5 and TRBJ2-3; TRBD1 matches at 7 bases. The germline CDR1 and CDR2 sequences are MNHEY and SVGAGI. The CDR3 is made up of 16 amino acids. The CDR3 DNA sequence: TGTACCAGCAGTTACTCCACTACAGGGGTGACAGATACGCAGTATTTT. Its translation is CTSSYSTTGVTDTQYF.

This clonotype came up many times. V usage is TRBV28 and J usage is TRBJ2-1; D uncertain. Trimming left V 6 bases short and J 6 bases short, with 6 bases between. The CDR3 loop spans 11 amino acids. Germline values: CDR1 MDHEN, CDR2 SYDVKM. The CDR3 protein is CASSPLNEQFF. The CDR3 bases are TGTGCCAGCAGCCCCCTCAATGAGCAGTTCTTC.

The table lists this clonotype with many counts. The V call is TRBV7-8, the J call TRBJ2-5, with D possibly matching TRBD2 (7 bases). The CDR3 contains 15 residues. V lost 7 bases to trimming and J lost 4 bases, with 19 bases between them. From germline, CDR1 is SGHVS and CDR2 FQNEAQ. This chain's CDR3 is CASTLGGGPLETQYF. The CDR3 nucleotides read TGTGCCAGCACCCTTGGGGGGGGGCCGCTAGAGACCCAGTACTTC.

In this sample, this clonotype turned up many times. The V call is TRBV28, the J call TRBJ1-1; D uncertain. The CDR3 spans 13 residues. V lost 7 bases, J lost 4 bases, and 13 bases lay in between. Germline-derived CDR1 and CDR2 are MDHEN and SYDVKM. This CDR3 is CASTERSVTEAFF. CDR3 DNA sequence: TGTGCCAGCACGGAGAGGAGCGTCACTGAAGCTTTCTTT.

This clonotype was counted a few times. This sequence joins TRBV18 and TRBJ2-2, with D uncertain. The CDR3 is 15 amino acids. Germline V gives CDR1 KGHSH, CDR2 LQKENI. Between the trimmed V and J ends, which lost 3 bases and 1 base, there was a span of 9 bases. The CDR3 coding sequence is TGTGCCAGCTCACCTGGTAGACTGAACACCGGGGAGCTGTTTTTT. Protein sequence: CASSPGRLNTGELFF.

DNA of the CDR3: TGTGCCAGCAGGCTCCGGGACAGGGTGCAGCCCCAGCATTTT. Amino acid sequence: CASRLRDRVQPQHF. This rearrangement joins TRBV28 to TRBJ1-5, with TRBD1 identical over 9 bases. Germline V gene data show CDR1 as MDHEN and CDR2 as SYDVKM. The ends lost 6 bases at V and 7 bases at J; junction bases unmatched: 7. The CDR3 runs to 14 residues. Drawing the rest from reference TRBV28 and TRBJ1-5, the complete variable domain is DVKVTQSSRYLVKRTGEKVFLECVQDMDHENMFWYRQDPGLGLRLIYFSYDVKMKEKGDIPEGYSVSREKKERFSLILESASTNQTSMYLCASRLRDRVQPQHFGDGTRLSIL.

This clonotype was detected ten times or more. A read error may produce the germline difference seen at one junction end. The DNA of the CDR3 is TGTGCCAGCAGCCTTCGTCAGGGGAACACTGAAGCTTTCTTT. Protein: CASSLRQGNTEAFF. The chain combines TRBV5-1 with TRBJ1-1; a weak D match, TRBD1 (5 bases). In germline, CDR1 is SGHRS, CDR2 YFSETQ. The CDR3 is 14 amino acids.

The chain is built from TRBV2 and TRBJ1-1; D is ambiguous. The CDR3 is 15 residues long. Germline V gene lookup returns CDR1 SNHLY and CDR2 FYNNEI. V shed 1 base and J shed 3 bases, with 12 bases lying between them. Here the CDR3 reads CASSEGAAWDTEAFF. The CDR3 DNA reads as TGTGCCAGCAGTGAAGGGGCAGCGTGGGACACTGAAGCTTTCTTT.

In this sample, this clonotype turned up a few times. This chain joins TRBV30 and TRBJ1-6; possible D gene TRBD1, 5 bases. The V gene's germline CDR1 is GTSNPN and CDR2 SVGIG (reference sequence). The length of the CDR3 is 14 residues. Trimming left V 4 bases short and J 13 bases short, with 20 bases between. In DNA, the CDR3 is TGTGCCTGGACCAAGACAGCTTTGGGAGCGCCCCTCCACTTT. Translating it yields CAWTKTALGAPLHF.

The chain recombines TRBV11-3 with TRBJ2-2, with 10 bases aligning to TRBD1. The CDR3 is made up of 16 amino acids. Germline V lookup: CDR1 SGHNT, CDR2 YENEEA. The trim removed 1 base at V and 5 bases at J, leaving 4 bases unmatched. CDR3: CASSLGQGAQTGELFF. CDR3 bases: TGTGCCAGCAGCTTAGGACAGGGGGCCCAGACCGGGGAGCTGTTTTTT.

This clonotype was counted at least ten times. The chain links TRBV3-1 to TRBJ1-1; no reliable D call. Germline V lookup: CDR1 LGHDT, CDR2 YNNKEL (reference sequence). The CDR3 sequence is 14 residues long. V gave up 0 bases and J gave up 7 bases, with 12 bases separating them. CDR3 nucleotides: TGTGCCAGCAGCCAAGAAGGTCGTCCGTATGAAGCTTTCTTT. It is translated as CASSQEGRPYEAFF.

The rearrangement joins TRBV28 to TRBJ1-1; no clear D. The germline V gene encodes CDR1 MDHEN and CDR2 SYDVKM. V shed 6 bases and J shed 3 bases, with 14 bases lying between them. The CDR3 has 14 amino acids. For the CDR3, the DNA is TGTGCCAGCAGCTTAAGGGCGCAGCACACTGAAGCTTTCTTT. Amino acid sequence: CASSLRAQHTEAFF.

This clonotype was picked up many times. The V and J genes are TRBV20-1 and TRBJ2-3; 7 positions match TRBD2. V shed 1 base, J shed 0 bases, and the junction held 7 bases outside the gene matches. Per the germline V gene, CDR1 is DFQATT and CDR2 is SNEGSKA (reference sequence). The CDR3 is made up of 16 amino acids. CDR3 residues: CSARGAVSGSTDTQYF. CDR3 sequence (DNA): TGCAGTGCTAGAGGGGCTGTTAGCGGGAGCACAGATACGCAGTATTTT.

Many counts were recorded for this clonotype. The rearrangement joins TRBV12-3 or TRBV12-4 to TRBJ1-6; D not resolved. The CDR3 spans 14 residues. Trimming left V 7 bases short and J 4 bases short, with 11 bases between. The CDR3, as DNA: TGTGCCAGCAACTCCGACGGGTATAATTCACCCCTCCACTTT. It translates to CASNSDGYNSPLHF.